These 9 T cell receptor beta chains share one sample of origin, sequenced in a study of T cell changes during pregnancy in multiple sclerosis. The assay was immunoSEQ multiplex PCR, and TCRdb's table has in-frame clones only and misses some. The sample yields about 89,000 clones, around 94% seen once. This sample comprised peripheral blood, obtained in the third trimester of pregnancy. The receptors here all came from a female donor with multiple sclerosis, enrolled in a pregnancy study.

This clone was seen only a few times. The gene calls are TRBV7-9 and TRBJ2-4, with 9 bases that match TRBD2. Germline lookup yields CDR1 SEHNR and CDR2 FQNEAQ (reference sequence). The V gene end was trimmed by 1 base and the J gene end by 5 bases; junction bases not matched to a gene: 3. The CDR3 runs to 15 residues. CDR3 DNA sequence: TGTGCCAGCAGCTTAGGGGCTAGCGGGGAAAACATTCAGTACTTC. Amino acid sequence: CASSLGASGENIQYF.

CDR3 in amino acids: CAWSTSTGKLFF. The DNA of the CDR3 is TGTGCCTGGAGTACAAGTACGGGGAAACTGTTTTTT. The rearrangement links TRBV30 to TRBJ1-4; no clear D gene. Looked up from germline, CDR1 is GTSNPN and CDR2 is SVGIG (reference sequence). V dropped 2 bases and J dropped 11 bases, with 12 bases sitting between them. This CDR3 region has 12 residues. The full variable domain, rest sourced from reference TRBV30 and TRBJ1-4, is SQTIHQWPATLVQPVGSPLSLECTVEGTSNPNLYWYRQAAGRGLQLLFYSVGIGQISSEVPQNLSASRPQDRQFILSSKKLLLSDSGFYLCAWSTSTGKLFFGSGTQLSVL.

The chain links TRBV5-4 to TRBJ1-1; no definite D call. The length of the CDR3 is 15 residues. The V end was cut by 4 bases, the J end by 1 base, with 14 bases between. The germline gives CDR1 SGHNT, CDR2 YYREEE (reference sequence). CDR3: CASSATGEANTEAFF. CDR3 sequence (DNA): TGTGCCAGCAGCGCCACCGGTGAGGCGAACACTGAAGCTTTCTTT.

The chain couples TRBV7-2 to TRBJ2-7, with 8 bases identical to TRBD2. The CDR3 is made up of 14 amino acids. Per the germline V gene, CDR1 is SGHTA and CDR2 is FQGNSA. V dropped 5 bases and J dropped 5; count of bases not matched to a gene: 8. CDR3 amino acids: CASSLTSVNHEQYF. Written as DNA, the CDR3 is TGTGCCAGCAGCCTGACTAGCGTGAACCACGAGCAGTACTTC.

The DNA for the CDR3 is TGTGCCAGCAGTTTGGGACTAGCGGGAGCCAATGAGCAGTTCTTC. Protein: CASSLGLAGANEQFF. The chain recombines TRBV6-5 with TRBJ2-1, with TRBD2 matching 14 bases. The germline gives CDR1 MNHEY, CDR2 SVGAGI. CDR3 size: 15 residues. J gave up 6 bases and V 4 bases, and 2 bases lay outside the gene matches.

This chain joins TRBV30 and TRBJ2-6, with D tentatively TRBD2 (6 bases). Germline CDR1 reads GTSNPN; CDR2 reads SVGIG (reference sequence). This CDR3 is 12 amino acids long. Deletions cut 8 bases from V and 1 base from J, with 6 bases between. CDR3 amino acids: CARESGANVLTF. In nucleotides, the CDR3 is TGTGCCCGGGAGTCTGGGGCCAACGTCCTGACTTTC.

The J gene is TRBJ1-1, the V gene TRBV5-1; D unresolved. The CDR3 has 15 amino acids. Trimming cost V 4 bases and J 1 base, with 14 bases left between them. Looked up from germline, CDR1 is SGHRS and CDR2 is YFSETQ. This chain's CDR3 is CASSPNPTQNTEAFF. The DNA for the CDR3 is TGCGCCAGCAGCCCCAATCCAACACAGAACACTGAAGCTTTCTTT.

The CDR3 nucleotides are TGTGCCACCAGCAGAGTGTGGGGACAGGGGATCTCTGGGGCCAACGTCCTGACTTTC. It codes for CATSRVWGQGISGANVLTF. This chain uses TRBV15 with TRBJ2-6; TRBD1 matches 10 bases. With 1 base clipped from V and 0 bases from J, the junction kept 6 bases outside the gene matches. The germline V gene has CDR1 LNHNV and CDR2 YYDKDF (reference sequence). The CDR3 has 19 residues.

The chain employs TRBV7-9 and TRBJ2-7; D is possibly TRBD1 (7 bases). V lost 6 bases and J lost 5, with 11 bases in between. CDR1 is SEHNR and CDR2 is FQNEAQ in the germline V gene (reference sequence). This CDR3 has 12 amino acids. This CDR3 reads CASRQGGHEQYF. The CDR3, as DNA: TGTGCCAGCAGGCAGGGGGGTCACGAGCAGTACTTC.